This T cell receptor (beta chain) appears in the sequencing data of a study of blood T cell repertoires in COVID-19. This clone was recorded a few times. Data came from immunoSEQ multiplex PCR; TCRdb stores just in-frame clones and leaves some out. There are 45,000 or so clones in the sample; 80% to 90% occur only once, and about 16% lies in the top ten. Germline V CDR1 and CDR2: MNHEY, SVGAGI. The length of the CDR3 is 15 residues. The V segment lost 6 bases and the J segment 8 bases; nucleotides outside the gene matches: 11. The chain joins TRBV6-5 to TRBJ1-4; 8 bases line up with TRBD1. This receptor was identified in a man aged 70 or older with active COVID-19. Sequences were obtained from peripheral blood. CDR3 nucleotide sequence: TGTGCCAGCAGGCTCGCCGGGACAGGTGGGGAAAAACTGTTTTTT. This encodes CASRLAGTGGEKLFF.